This is a list of T cell receptor beta chains from one sample in a study of regulatory T cells in long-lasting Graves disease. One entry per CDR3 protein results from TCRdb running MiXCR on the multiplex PCR reads. Of 300,000 or so distinct CDR3 sequences listed, around a fifth were seen once; the top ten hold around 30%. The sample consisted of peripheral blood mononuclear cells (PBMCs), taken when the disease was refractory, from a patient treated with antithyroid drugs. These receptors originate from a female donor with Graves disease. CDR3s include the opening cysteine and the closing phenylalanine or tryptophan. D genes are given only for firm matches. Clone size is not always given. Where it is, it says once, few, many or a class for expanded clones.

v_call	clone_size	d_call	j_call	cdr3_aa	cdr3_nt
TRBV14	few	NA	TRBJ1-1	CASSHRTRNTEAFF	TGTGCCAGCAGCCATAGGACCAGGAACACTGAAGCTTTCTTT
TRBV24-1	NA	NA	TRBJ2-2	CATSVQSTGELFF	TGTGCCACCAGTGTGCAGAGCACCGGGGAGCTGTTTTTT
TRBV18	NA	TRBD2	TRBJ2-5	CASSPRTSGRFTQETQYF	TGTGCCAGCTCACCGAGGACTAGCGGGAGGTTCACCCAAGAGACCCAGTACTTC
TRBV20-1	few	NA	TRBJ2-7	CSATDTYEQYF	TGCAGTGCTACGGACACCTACGAGCAGTACTTC
TRBV3-1	few	TRBD2	TRBJ2-5	CASSQDRVSGKPLYQETQYF	TGTGCCAGCAGCCAAGATCGGGTTAGCGGGAAGCCTCTGTACCAAGAGACCCAGTACTTC
TRBV20-1	few	NA	TRBJ2-7	CSASDNYEQYF	TGCAGTGCTTCCGACAACTACGAGCAGTACTTC
TRBV6-1	many	NA	TRBJ1-4	CAIRGELETNEKLFF	TGTGCCATCCGAGGGGAACTTGAAACTAATGAAAAACTGTTTTTT
TRBV7-9	NA	NA	TRBJ2-5	CASSLAQVQETQYF	TGTGCCAGCAGCTTAGCACAGGTACAAGAGACCCAGTACTTC
TRBV30	NA	NA	TRBJ2-1	CAWSVIASGNEQFF	TGTGCCTGGAGTGTGATAGCGTCGGGCAATGAGCAGTTCTTC
TRBV20-1	few	NA	TRBJ2-7	CSARVAGRGSYEQYF	TGCAGTGCTAGAGTAGCAGGGAGGGGGTCCTACGAGCAGTACTTC
TRBV7-9	few	NA	TRBJ1-1	CASSLVDGRPLF	TGTGCCAGCAGCTTAGTGGATGGTCGGCCACTCTTT
TRBV3-1	many	NA	TRBJ2-4	CASSQGPLAKNIQYF	TGTGCCAGCAGCCAAGGTCCCCTAGCCAAAAACATTCAGTACTTC
TRBV20-1	NA	NA	TRBJ1-1	CSARRGRDTEAFF	TGCAGTGCTAGACGGGGGCGCGACACTGAAGCTTTCTTT
TRBV7-8	NA	TRBD2	TRBJ2-1	CASSFLGLATYNEQFF	TGTGCCAGCAGCTTTCTAGGACTAGCCACTTACAATGAGCAGTTCTTC
TRBV27	many	NA	TRBJ1-1	CASSSVNTEAFF	TGTGCCAGCAGTTCGGTGAACACTGAAGCTTTCTTT
TRBV12-3/TRBV12-4	many	TRBD1	TRBJ1-4	CASTFRSGQGREKLFF	TGTGCCAGCACCTTCCGGTCGGGACAGGGACGAGAAAAACTGTTTTTT
TRBV6-9	many	NA	TRBJ1-1	CASSYSPGLMRAFF	TGTGCCAGCAGTTATTCTCCGGGACTAATGAGAGCTTTCTTT
TRBV20-1	NA	TRBD1	TRBJ2-5	CSATGTGVKETQYF	TGCAGTGCAACCGGGACAGGAGTAAAAGAGACCCAGTACTTC
TRBV4-3	NA	NA	TRBJ2-3	CASSQDGDTQYF	TGCGCCAGCAGCCAAGATGGCGATACGCAGTATTTT
TRBV9	few	NA	TRBJ1-1	CASSVTVTVNTEAFF	TGTGCCAGCAGCGTAACGGTAACAGTGAACACTGAAGCTTTCTTT
TRBV5-4	NA	NA	TRBJ1-3	CASSPAGTSGNTIYF	TGTGCCAGCAGCCCCGCCGGGACGTCTGGAAACACCATATATTTT
TRBV20-1	few	TRBD2	TRBJ2-7	CSARVIGTGTSGSSYEQYF	TGCAGTGCTAGAGTAATCGGGACAGGGACTAGCGGGAGTTCCTACGAGCAGTACTTC
TRBV9	NA	NA	TRBJ2-3	CASSVRPGRSDTQYF	TGTGCCAGCAGCGTAAGGCCAGGGCGCTCTGATACGCAGTATTTT
TRBV20-1	few	NA	TRBJ1-5	CSARGRDQPQHF	TGCAGTGCTAGGGGAAGGGATCAGCCCCAGCATTTT
TRBV28	NA	NA	TRBJ1-2	CASSFGQRATGYTF	TGTGCCAGCAGTTTTGGACAAAGGGCTACTGGCTACACCTTC
TRBV9	NA	TRBD2	TRBJ2-1	CASSARLAEEMYNEQFF	TGTGCCAGCAGCGCCAGGCTAGCGGAGGAAATGTACAATGAGCAGTTCTTC
TRBV11-2	NA	NA	TRBJ1-1	CASSLESREGTEAFF	TGTGCCAGCAGCTTAGAGAGCCGGGAAGGCACTGAAGCTTTCTTT
TRBV6-5	many	NA	TRBJ1-4	CASSSVHQNRATNEKLFF	TGTGCCAGCAGTTCAGTACACCAAAACAGAGCAACTAATGAAAAACTGTTTTTT
TRBV30	many	TRBD1	TRBJ1-5	CAWSLRGLFDQPQHF	TGTGCCTGGAGTCTTAGGGGGCTATTCGATCAGCCCCAGCATTTT
TRBV28	many	TRBD1	TRBJ2-7	CASSSQHDRGFNSEQYF	TGTGCCAGCAGTTCCCAACACGACAGGGGGTTCAATTCCGAGCAGTACTTC
TRBV19	NA	NA	TRBJ2-5	CASTPGPRETQYF	TGTGCCAGTACCCCCGGGCCGAGAGAGACCCAGTACTTC
TRBV19	NA	NA	TRBJ1-3	CASSILPPTVDSGNTIYF	TGTGCCAGTAGTATATTGCCCCCCACGGTCGACTCTGGAAACACCATATATTTT
TRBV4-1	NA	NA	TRBJ2-3	CASSHLGLAPDTQYF	TGCGCCAGCAGCCACCTGGGGCTAGCTCCGGATACGCAGTATTTT
TRBV27	many	TRBD1	TRBJ1-2	CASSSGTGGFGYTF	TGTGCCAGCAGTTCGGGGACAGGGGGATTTGGCTACACCTTC
TRBV12-3/TRBV12-4	NA	TRBD1	TRBJ1-1	CASSHPGQGVDEAFF	TGTGCCAGCAGTCACCCGGGACAGGGAGTGGATGAAGCTTTCTTT
TRBV6-2/TRBV6-3	NA	TRBD1	TRBJ1-2	CASSYSTPSDRGYGYTF	TGTGCCAGCAGTTACTCGACTCCCTCAGACAGGGGGTACGGCTACACCTTC
TRBV6-2/TRBV6-3	NA	TRBD2	TRBJ2-1	CASRLGLALDVEQFF	TGTGCCAGCAGGTTGGGACTAGCGCTAGACGTCGAGCAGTTCTTC
TRBV10-3	NA	NA	TRBJ1-2	CAIKGRSFAGGYTF	TGTGCCATCAAGGGGAGGTCCTTTGCTGGTGGCTACACCTTC
TRBV28	NA	NA	TRBJ1-3	CASSYDGSSGNTIYF	TGTGCCAGCTCCTACGACGGAAGCTCTGGAAACACCATATATTTT